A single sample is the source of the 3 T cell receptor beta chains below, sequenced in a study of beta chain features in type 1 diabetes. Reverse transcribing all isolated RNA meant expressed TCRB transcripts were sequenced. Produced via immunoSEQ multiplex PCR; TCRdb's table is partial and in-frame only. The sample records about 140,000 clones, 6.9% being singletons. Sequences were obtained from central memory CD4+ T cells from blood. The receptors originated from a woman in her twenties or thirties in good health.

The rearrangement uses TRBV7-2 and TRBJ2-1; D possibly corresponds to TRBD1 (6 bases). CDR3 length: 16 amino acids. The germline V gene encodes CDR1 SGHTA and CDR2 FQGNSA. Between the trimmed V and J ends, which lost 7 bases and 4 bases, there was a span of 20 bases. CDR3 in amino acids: CASTRQGSGAYNEQFF. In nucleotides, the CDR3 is TGTGCCAGCACCCGTCAGGGGTCCGGAGCATACAATGAGCAGTTCTTC.

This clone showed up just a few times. The CDR3 DNA reads TGCGCCAGCAGCTTGGCGGAGACCCAGTACTTC. Translated: CASSLAETQYF. The J gene is TRBJ2-5, the V gene TRBV5-1; no clear D. With 0 bases removed from V and 5 bases from J, the gap between germline ends came to 2 bases. The CDR3 runs to 11 residues. Germline V gene sequence: CDR1 SGHRS, CDR2 YFSETQ.

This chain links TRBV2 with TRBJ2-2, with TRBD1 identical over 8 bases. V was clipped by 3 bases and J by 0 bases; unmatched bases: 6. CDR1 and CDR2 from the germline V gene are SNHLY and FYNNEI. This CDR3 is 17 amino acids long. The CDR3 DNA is TGTGCCAGCAGTGAGCGTGAGACAGGGGCGAACACCGGGGAGCTGTTTTTT. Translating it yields CASSERETGANTGELFF. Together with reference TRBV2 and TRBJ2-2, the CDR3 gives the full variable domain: EPEVTQTPSHQVTQMGQEVILRCVPISNHLYFYWYRQILGQKVEFLVSFYNNEISEKSEIFDDQFSVERPDGSNFTLKIRSTKLEDSAMYFCASSERETGANTGELFFGEGSRLTVL.